This record covers a single TCR beta chain. This sample stems from a study of blood T cell repertoires in COVID-19. Overall study context: The United States, Italy and Spain provided the acute and convalescent COVID-19 samples. T cells, B-cell-depleted T cells, or PBMCs supplied cDNA or gDNA.

In the source study's methods: Amplified reference gene primers provided the basis for estimating nucleated cell counts. Sequencing was performed with immunoSEQ multiplex PCR; in TCRdb, only in-frame clones are kept and a portion is missing. From that table come the V and J calls and clone size; the DNA was used to work out D and trimming. Of 90,000 or so clones in the sample, 65% to 90% were seen once. Germline V gene lookup returns CDR1 MNHEY and CDR2 SVGAGI. The CDR3 totals 15 residues. The V and J ends lost 0 bases and 7 bases, in that order; junction bases with no gene match: 4. The sample comprised peripheral blood. The sequence came from a man aged 55-75 years with acute or convalescent COVID-19. V and J are TRBV6-5 and TRBJ1-4; 8 bases agree with TRBD1. The CDR3 DNA reads as TGTGCCAGCAGTTACTCGCCAGGGGGCGGTGAAAAACTGTTTTTT. Translation gives CASSYSPGGGEKLFF.